A single T cell receptor beta chain is shown here with its context. What it recognizes is unknown. Germline V gives CDR1 MDHEN, CDR2 SYDVKM. The CDR3 runs to 15 residues. The germline V and J ends were trimmed by 4 bases and 1 base, with 13 bases remaining between them. The source of the sample is a study of cytomegalovirus exposure and HLA in healthy donors. PCR involved 60 Vbeta and 13 Jbeta primers. Assay: immunoSEQ multiplex PCR; the TCRdb copy retains only in-frame clones and omits some. Of 150,000 to 200,000 clones in the sample, 75% to 90% were seen once. Whole-study results and caveats: Donor immune exposure was known only as CMV serostatus. TCR beta chain V- and J-gene trimming was linked, in a later analysis, to a missense variant in DCLRE1C. More clonal expansion characterized HLA-associated TCR beta chains than equally common others in a later analysis. Across all donors, roughly uniform sequencing depth was an assumption of the presence/absence analyses.

The J gene is TRBJ1-2, the V gene TRBV28, with D maybe TRBD1 (5 bases). The sample comprised PBMCs. The source is a woman aged 18-29 years in good health and CMV-seronegative. The DNA for the CDR3 is TGTGCCAGCAGTTATTTCTCAGGGTTTAACTATGGCTACACCTTC. Its translation is CASSYFSGFNYGYTF.